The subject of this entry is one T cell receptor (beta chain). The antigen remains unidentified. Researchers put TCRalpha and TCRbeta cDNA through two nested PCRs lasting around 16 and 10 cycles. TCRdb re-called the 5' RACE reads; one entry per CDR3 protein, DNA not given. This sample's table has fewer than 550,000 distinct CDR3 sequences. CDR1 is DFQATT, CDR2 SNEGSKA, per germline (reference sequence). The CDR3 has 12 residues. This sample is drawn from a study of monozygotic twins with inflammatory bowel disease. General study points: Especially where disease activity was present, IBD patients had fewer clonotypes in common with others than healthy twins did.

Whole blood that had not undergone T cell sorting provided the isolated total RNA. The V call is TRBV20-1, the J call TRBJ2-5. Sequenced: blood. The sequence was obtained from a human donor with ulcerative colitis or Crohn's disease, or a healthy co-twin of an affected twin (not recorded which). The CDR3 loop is CSASHTQETQYF.